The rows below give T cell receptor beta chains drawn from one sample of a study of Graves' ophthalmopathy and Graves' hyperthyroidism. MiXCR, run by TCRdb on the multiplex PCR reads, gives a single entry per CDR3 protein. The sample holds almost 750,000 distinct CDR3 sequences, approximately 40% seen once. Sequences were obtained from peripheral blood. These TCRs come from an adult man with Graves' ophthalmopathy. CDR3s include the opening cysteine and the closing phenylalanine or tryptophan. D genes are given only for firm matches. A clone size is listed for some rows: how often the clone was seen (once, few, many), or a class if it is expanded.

CDR3: CASSQDKTGGSEQYF; DNA: TGCGCCAGCAGCCAAGATAAGACAGGGGGATCCGAGCAGTACTTC; V: TRBV4-1; size: NA; J: TRBJ2-7; D: TRBD1
CDR3: CASSGEDGGQPQHF; DNA: TGTGCCAGCAGCGGCGAAGACGGAGGTCAGCCCCAGCATTTT; V: TRBV7-9; size: few; J: TRBJ1-5; D: NA
CDR3: CASSLVLGGLSYGYTF; DNA: TGCGCCAGCAGCTTGGTTCTCGGGGGGCTTAGCTATGGCTACACCTTC; V: TRBV7-9; size: NA; J: TRBJ1-2; D: NA
CDR3: CATSRTGNQPQHF; DNA: TGTGCCACCAGTAGGACAGGTAATCAGCCCCAGCATTTT; V: TRBV24-1; size: many; J: TRBJ1-5; D: TRBD1
CDR3: CASSLEAGVYYEQYF; DNA: TGTGCCAGCAGCTTAGAGGCAGGGGTTTACTACGAGCAGTACTTC; V: TRBV25-1; size: NA; J: TRBJ2-7; D: NA
CDR3: CASSVGPRTSYEQYF; DNA: TGTGCCAGCAGCGTGGGACCGAGAACCTCCTACGAGCAGTACTTC; V: TRBV9; size: NA; J: TRBJ2-7; D: NA
CDR3: CASSLGSLATEGYTF; DNA: TGTGCCAGCAGCTTAGGATCTCTTGCGACGGAGGGCTACACCTTC; V: TRBV7-2; size: NA; J: TRBJ1-2; D: NA
CDR3: CATRGPGTTNTGELFF; DNA: TGTGCCACCAGAGGCCCGGGCACAACGAACACCGGGGAGCTGTTTTTT; V: TRBV24-1; size: NA; J: TRBJ2-2; D: NA
CDR3: CASSPTRTGVGGYTF; DNA: TGTGCCAGCAGTCCCACCCGGACAGGGGTTGGAGGCTACACCTTC; V: TRBV11-1; size: NA; J: TRBJ1-2; D: TRBD1
CDR3: CSARVHSSREQYF; DNA: TGCAGTGCTAGAGTACATAGCTCCAGGGAGCAGTACTTC; V: TRBV20-1; size: NA; J: TRBJ2-7; D: NA
CDR3: CASTSRGPQETQYF; DNA: TGTGCCAGCACGTCGAGGGGGCCTCAAGAGACCCAGTACTTC; V: TRBV7-9; size: NA; J: TRBJ2-5; D: TRBD1
CDR3: CASSLSNRLTEAFF; DNA: TGTGCCAGCAGCCTCTCGAACCGGTTGACTGAAGCTTTCTTT; V: TRBV7-2; size: few; J: TRBJ1-1; D: NA
CDR3: CASMGRTGGRETQYF; DNA: TGTGCCAGCATGGGTCGGACAGGGGGCAGGGAGACCCAGTACTTC; V: TRBV2; size: many; J: TRBJ2-5; D: TRBD1
CDR3: CSARPGTVSYEQYF; DNA: TGCAGTGCTAGACCCGGGACAGTCTCCTACGAGCAGTACTTC; V: TRBV20-1; size: many; J: TRBJ2-7; D: TRBD1
CDR3: CASSVGVSGSGASYEQYF; DNA: TGTGCCAGCAGCGTTGGAGTATCGGGTAGCGGGGCTTCCTACGAGCAGTACTTC; V: TRBV10-3; size: NA; J: TRBJ2-7; D: TRBD2
CDR3: CASSQDGGGTTEAFF; DNA: TGTGCCAGCAGCCAAGATGGGGGGGGAACCACTGAAGCTTTCTTT; V: TRBV3-1; size: NA; J: TRBJ1-1; D: NA
CDR3: CASSSTGLASYEQYF; DNA: TGTGCCAGCAGTTCGACAGGACTAGCTTCCTACGAGCAGTACTTC; V: TRBV7-9; size: few; J: TRBJ2-7; D: TRBD2
CDR3: CSASGGGGETQYF; DNA: TGCAGTGCTAGCGGGGGAGGCGGGGAGACCCAGTACTTC; V: TRBV20-1; size: many; J: TRBJ2-5; D: NA
CDR3: CASSSQADRTYTGELFF; DNA: TGTGCCAGCAGCTCGCAAGCAGACAGGACTTACACCGGGGAGCTGTTTTTT; V: TRBV7-6; size: NA; J: TRBJ2-2; D: NA
CDR3: CATSSSWTAFGYTF; DNA: TGTGCCACCAGCAGCTCCTGGACAGCCTTTGGCTACACCTTC; V: TRBV15; size: NA; J: TRBJ1-2; D: NA
CDR3: CATSDLQNDGGETQYF; DNA: TGTGCCACCAGTGATCTCCAAAATGACGGGGGAGAGACCCAGTACTTC; V: TRBV24-1; size: many; J: TRBJ2-5; D: NA
CDR3: CASSYSPARALASPLHF; DNA: TGTGCCAGCAGTTACTCGCCGGCCCGGGCTCTCGCTTCACCCCTCCACTTT; V: TRBV6-5; size: NA; J: TRBJ1-6; D: NA
CDR3: CASSYRGLDNTEAFF; DNA: TGTGCCAGCAGTTACCGGGGACTCGATAACACTGAAGCTTTCTTT; V: TRBV2; size: NA; J: TRBJ1-1; D: NA
CDR3: CASSHPGGWQYF; DNA: TGTGCCAGCAGCCACCCGGGAGGGTGGCAGTACTTC; V: TRBV7-2; size: many; J: TRBJ2-7; D: TRBD2
CDR3: CASSVGYRSNQPQHF; DNA: TGTGCCAGTAGTGTAGGATACAGGAGCAATCAGCCCCAGCATTTT; V: TRBV19; size: NA; J: TRBJ1-5; D: NA
CDR3: CASSQRTGGNEKLFF; DNA: TGTGCCAGCAGCCAACGGACAGGCGGTAATGAAAAACTGTTTTTT; V: TRBV6-5; size: few; J: TRBJ1-4; D: TRBD1
CDR3: CASSSTGLNEQYF; DNA: TGTGCCAGCAGTTCGACAGGGTTGAACGAGCAGTACTTC; V: TRBV2; size: many; J: TRBJ2-7; D: TRBD1
CDR3: CASSVDRADTQYF; DNA: TGTGCCAGCAGCGTAGACCGAGCAGATACGCAGTATTTT; V: TRBV9; size: once; J: TRBJ2-3; D: NA
CDR3: CASSQFIGGYYEQYF; DNA: TGTGCCAGCAGCCAATTCATCGGGGGCTACTACGAGCAGTACTTC; V: TRBV14; size: NA; J: TRBJ2-7; D: NA
CDR3: CASSVSSGATYEQYF; DNA: TGTGCCAGCAGCGTCTCTAGCGGGGCCACCTACGAGCAGTACTTC; V: TRBV9; size: NA; J: TRBJ2-7; D: TRBD2
CDR3: CASSLLALAGGSSGELFF; DNA: TGTGCCAGCAGCTTATTAGCTTTAGCGGGGGGGAGTTCCGGGGAGCTGTTTTTT; V: TRBV7-9; size: NA; J: TRBJ2-2; D: TRBD2
CDR3: CASSFTGNMNTEAFF; DNA: TGTGCCAGCAGCTTCACAGGCAACATGAACACTGAAGCTTTCTTT; V: TRBV7-2; size: NA; J: TRBJ1-1; D: NA
CDR3: CASSFLRAMNTEAFF; DNA: TGTGCCAGCAGTTTCCTCAGAGCCATGAACACTGAAGCTTTCTTT; V: TRBV7-3; size: few; J: TRBJ1-1; D: NA
CDR3: CSASSQYNSYEQYF; DNA: TGCAGTGCTAGTAGTCAGTACAACTCCTACGAGCAGTACTTC; V: TRBV20-1; size: few; J: TRBJ2-7; D: NA
CDR3: CASTERTGFPGELFF; DNA: TGTGCCAGCACCGAACGGACAGGGTTCCCCGGGGAGCTGTTTTTT; V: TRBV11-1; size: NA; J: TRBJ2-2; D: TRBD1
CDR3: CASNGVGWSQYF; DNA: TGTGCCAGCAATGGAGTGGGTTGGTCGCAGTATTTT; V: TRBV25-1; size: few; J: TRBJ2-3; D: NA
CDR3: CASRHRGLTETQYF; DNA: TGTGCCAGCAGGCACAGGGGGCTAACAGAGACCCAGTACTTC; V: TRBV12-3/TRBV12-4; size: few; J: TRBJ2-5; D: TRBD1
CDR3: CSVGGGSYNSPLHF; DNA: TGCAGCGTTGGGGGGGGCTCCTATAATTCACCCCTCCACTTT; V: TRBV29-1; size: NA; J: TRBJ1-6; D: NA
CDR3: CSASPNTITDTQYF; DNA: TGCAGTGCTAGTCCCAATACTATCACAGATACGCAGTATTTT; V: TRBV20-1; size: NA; J: TRBJ2-3; D: NA
CDR3: CSAPRTAYEQYF; DNA: TGCAGTGCTCCCAGGACAGCCTACGAGCAGTACTTC; V: TRBV20-1; size: few; J: TRBJ2-7; D: NA
CDR3: CASAKGTDYGYTF; DNA: TGTGCTAGTGCTAAAGGGACGGATTATGGCTACACCTTC; V: TRBV12-5; size: many; J: TRBJ1-2; D: NA
CDR3: CASREGQGSEKLFF; DNA: TGTGCCAGCAGGGAGGGACAGGGATCTGAAAAACTGTTTTTT; V: TRBV2; size: NA; J: TRBJ1-4; D: TRBD1
CDR3: CASSLVPSTNEKLFF; DNA: TGTGCCAGCAGCTTAGTTCCGAGTACGAATGAAAAACTGTTTTTT; V: TRBV7-9; size: NA; J: TRBJ1-4; D: NA
CDR3: CSARDRGGLYEQYF; DNA: TGCAGTGCCCGGGACAGGGGAGGGCTGTACGAGCAGTACTTC; V: TRBV20-1; size: few; J: TRBJ2-7; D: TRBD1